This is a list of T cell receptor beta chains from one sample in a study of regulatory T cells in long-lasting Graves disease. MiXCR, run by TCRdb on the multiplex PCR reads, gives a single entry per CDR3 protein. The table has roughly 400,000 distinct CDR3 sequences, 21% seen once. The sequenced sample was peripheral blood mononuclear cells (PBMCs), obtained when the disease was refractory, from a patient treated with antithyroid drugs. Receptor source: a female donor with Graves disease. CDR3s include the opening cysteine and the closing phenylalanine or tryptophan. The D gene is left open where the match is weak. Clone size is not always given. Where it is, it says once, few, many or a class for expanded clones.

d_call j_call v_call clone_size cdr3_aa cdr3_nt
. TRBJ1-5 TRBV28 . CVTDNAQDQPQHF TGTGTCACCGACAACGCCCAGGACCAGCCCCAGCATTTT
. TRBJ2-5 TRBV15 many CATSYFLEETQYF TGTGCCACCAGCTACTTTCTCGAAGAGACCCAGTACTTC
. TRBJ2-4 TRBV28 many CASSFGTPQNIQYF TGTGCCAGCAGTTTTGGTACTCCCCAAAACATTCAGTACTTC
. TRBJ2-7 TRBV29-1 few CSVEGVSYEQYF TGCAGCGTTGAGGGCGTCTCCTACGAGCAGTACTTC
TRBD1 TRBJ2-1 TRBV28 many CASSNTGGYTYNEQFF TGTGCCAGCAGCAATACAGGGGGCTACACCTACAATGAGCAGTTCTTC
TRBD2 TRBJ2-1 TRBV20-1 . CSAGGTSGNVNEQFF TGCAGTGCTGGGGGGACTAGCGGGAATGTAAATGAGCAGTTCTTC
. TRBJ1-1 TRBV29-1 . CSVWGGGQAFF TGCAGCGTTTGGGGGGGAGGGCAAGCTTTCTTT
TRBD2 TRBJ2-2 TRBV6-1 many CASKLAGIGELFF TGTGCCAGCAAACTAGCGGGAATCGGGGAGCTGTTTTTT
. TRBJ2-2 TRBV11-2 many CASSLVGTNTGELFF TGTGCCAGCAGCCTAGTAGGAACGAACACCGGGGAGCTGTTTTTT
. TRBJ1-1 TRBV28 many CASSFTTEAFF TGTGCCAGCAGTTTCACCACTGAAGCTTTCTTT
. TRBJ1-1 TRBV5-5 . CASSLGGAGAEAFF TGTGCCAGCAGCTTGGGGGGCGCGGGGGCTGAAGCTTTCTTT
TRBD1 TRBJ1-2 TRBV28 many CASSLSVTGDYGYTF TGTGCCAGCAGTTTATCGGTAACAGGGGACTATGGCTACACCTTC
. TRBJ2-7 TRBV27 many CASSLSTVGSYEQYF TGTGCCAGCAGTTTATCCACCGTGGGCTCCTACGAGCAGTACTTC
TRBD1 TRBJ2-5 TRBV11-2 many CASSLGWTGGQETQYF TGTGCCAGCAGCTTAGGGTGGACAGGGGGCCAAGAGACCCAGTACTTC
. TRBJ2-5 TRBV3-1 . CASSQEGRSPETQYF TGTGCCAGCAGCCAAGAGGGACGGTCGCCGGAGACCCAGTACTTC
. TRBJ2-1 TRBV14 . CASSQERNNEQFF TGTGCCAGCAGCCAAGAAAGGAACAATGAGCAGTTCTTC
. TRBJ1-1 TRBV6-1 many CASSEGWGNEAFF TGTGCCAGCAGTGAAGGGTGGGGTAATGAAGCTTTCTTT
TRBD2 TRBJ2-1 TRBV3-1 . CASSQGLADSYNEQFF TGTGCCAGCAGCCAAGGACTAGCGGATTCCTACAATGAGCAGTTCTTC
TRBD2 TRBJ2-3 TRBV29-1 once CSVEDNTSGVSTDTQYF TGCAGCGTTGAAGATAATACTAGCGGGGTTAGCACAGATACGCAGTATTTT
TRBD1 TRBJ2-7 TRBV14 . CASSHRDSNSYEQYF TGTGCCAGCAGCCATCGGGACAGCAACTCCTACGAGCAGTACTTC
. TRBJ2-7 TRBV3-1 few CASSQEVGRGHDEQYF TGTGCCAGCAGCCAAGAGGTGGGCCGGGGGCACGACGAGCAGTACTTC
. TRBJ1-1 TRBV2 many CASSLPHRAHDTEAFF TGTGCCAGCAGTCTCCCTCACCGGGCTCACGATACTGAAGCTTTCTTT